Following are 8 T cell receptor beta chains from one sample sequenced in a study of blood T cells in healthy people across ages. Using a J-beta primer mix together with a sample-barcoded 5' primer, a second PCR was run for roughly 6 to 12 cycles. MiXCR, run by TCRdb on the 5' RACE reads, gives a single entry per CDR3 protein. The sample has over 600,000 distinct CDR3 sequences, about 43% seen once. The source material was blood. The receptors originated from a man older than 75 in good health.

This clonotype appeared once. V gene TRBV30 combines with J gene TRBJ2-6; 8 positions match TRBD1. This CDR3 has 18 residues. Germline V gene sequence: CDR1 GTSNPN, CDR2 SVGIG (reference sequence). Trimming cost V 4 bases and J 0 bases; bases outside gene matches: 11. The CDR3 sequence is CAWKESGGPLSGANVLTF. CDR3 coding DNA: TGTGCCTGGAAAGAGTCAGGGGGCCCTCTCTCTGGGGCCAACGTCCTGACTTTC.

Only one count was recorded for this clonotype. The chain employs TRBV20-1 and TRBJ2-3; 12 nucleotides match TRBD2. The CDR3 runs 19 residues. Germline trimming cut 0 bases from V and 4 bases from J; bases unmatched to any gene: 14. Germline V CDR1 and CDR2: DFQATT, SNEGSKA (reference sequence). The CDR3 DNA sequence: TGCAGTGCTAGAGATCCCGGTCTAGCGGGGGGGGGCCTCCCAGATACGCAGTATTTT. Translating it yields CSARDPGLAGGGLPDTQYF.

The J gene is TRBJ2-3, the V gene TRBV7-2; 10 bases match TRBD2. Trimming at V came to 5 bases and at J to 5 bases, leaving 10 bases not matched to a gene. The CDR3 has 16 residues. Germline V gene sequence: CDR1 SGHTA, CDR2 FQGNSA. CDR3 DNA sequence: TGTGCCAGCAGCCTAGGACTAGCGGCGTTCGAAGATACGCAGTATTTT. Translating it yields CASSLGLAAFEDTQYF.

The chain recombines TRBV7-9 with TRBJ2-1; D unresolved. This CDR3 has 12 residues. CDR1 and CDR2 from the germline V gene are SEHNR and FQNEAQ (reference sequence). V dropped 6 bases and J dropped 6 bases, with 9 bases sitting between them. CDR3 sequence (DNA): TGTGCCAGCAGGTTGCTTGGCAATGAGCAGTTCTTC. Translation: CASRLLGNEQFF.

Only one count was recorded for this clonotype. This chain links TRBV6-2 or TRBV6-3 with TRBJ2-3; TRBD2 matches at 7 bases. CDR3 size: 14 residues. Germline-derived CDR1 and CDR2 are MNHEY and SVGEGT. Germline trimming cut 2 bases from V and 5 bases from J; bases unmatched to any gene: 4. Written as DNA, the CDR3 is TGTGCCAGCAGTTACGGCGGGAGAGTAGATACGCAGTATTTT. This gives the protein CASSYGGRVDTQYF.

This rearrangement joins TRBV27 to TRBJ2-7; D remains unclear. The CDR3 runs 13 residues. Germline V gene data show CDR1 as MNHEY and CDR2 as SMNVEV (reference sequence). V shed 8 bases and J shed 4 bases, with 15 bases lying between them. The CDR3 region has the DNA TGTGCCAGCCATCTGGCTGGCACATACGAGCAGTACTTC. Protein sequence: CASHLAGTYEQYF.

In its sample, this clonotype was seen a few times. The chain has TRBV5-1 and TRBJ2-3, with 8 bases identical to TRBD2. V shed 7 bases and J 2 bases; nucleotides not matched to a gene: 9. Germline assignment: CDR1 SGHRS and CDR2 YFSETQ. This CDR3 contains 15 residues. Here the CDR3 reads CASAGGQILTDTQYF. The CDR3, as DNA: TGCGCCAGCGCGGGAGGCCAAATTCTCACAGATACGCAGTATTTT.

The chain employs TRBV5-1 and TRBJ2-7; D not certain. The CDR3 is 15 amino acids. The ends were cut back, 2 bases at V and 0 bases at J, with 12 bases in the middle. Germline CDR1 reads SGHRS; CDR2 reads YFSETQ. The CDR3 region is CASSFAPMRSYEQYF. The CDR3 bases are TGCGCCAGCAGCTTCGCACCGATGCGCTCCTACGAGCAGTACTTC.